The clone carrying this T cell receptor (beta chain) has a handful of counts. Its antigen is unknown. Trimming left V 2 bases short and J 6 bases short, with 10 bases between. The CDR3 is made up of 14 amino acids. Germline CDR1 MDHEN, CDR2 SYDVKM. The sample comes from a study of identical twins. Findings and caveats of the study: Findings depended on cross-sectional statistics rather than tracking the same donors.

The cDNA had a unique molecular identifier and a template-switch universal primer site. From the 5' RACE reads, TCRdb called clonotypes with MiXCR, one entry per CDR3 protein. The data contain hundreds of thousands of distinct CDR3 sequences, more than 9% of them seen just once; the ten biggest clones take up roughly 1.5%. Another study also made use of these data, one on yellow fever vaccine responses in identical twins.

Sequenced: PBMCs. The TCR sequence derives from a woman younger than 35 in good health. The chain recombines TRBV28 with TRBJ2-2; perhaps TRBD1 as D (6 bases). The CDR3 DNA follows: TGTGCCAGCAGTTTAATGCCAGGGGCCGGGGAGCTGTTTTTT. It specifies CASSLMPGAGELFF.